This T cell receptor beta chain was profiled in a study of blood T cell repertoires in COVID-19 (dated by TCRdb to about 2020). A note on the overall study: Samples covering the acute and convalescent phases of COVID-19 were provided by collaborators in the United States, Italy and Spain. The repertoires were released in a freely available public database meant as a resource for research on the immune response to SARS-CoV-2. Deeply sampled blood TCRbeta repertoires from subjects exposed to, actively infected with, or recovered from COVID-19 were included in the dataset. A de-identified subject ID, COVID-19 status, age in years and sex were almost always included in the sample metadata. The prospective study material was composed of cDNA or gDNA derived from T cells, B-cell-depleted T cells, or PBMCs. Where available, HLA class I and class II types were taken from metadata supplied by the sample provider and were not determined by assay-based typing. Samples came from the ongoing ImmuneRACE study (first 160 participants) plus 1,254 subjects from 6 global collaborators.

Findings and caveats that apply to the study as a whole: The amount of clinical and demographic metadata varied by source and participant and was provided uncurated.

Whole blood was collected in K2EDTA tubes by collaborating institutions according to the institutions' own protocols. For TCRbeta analysis, collaborator samples were shipped as frozen whole blood, as isolated PBMCs, or as DNA extracted from either sample type. The immunoSEQ Assay, a bias-controlled multiplex PCR, was used to amplify TCRbeta CDR3 regions from genomic DNA. As for the original processing: Within the assay, amplification of reference gene primers was used to estimate how many nucleated cells each sample contained. To quantify the absolute abundance of each unique TCRbeta CDR3 rearrangement, sequence reads were collapsed and filtered. For each sample, productive Simpson clonality was calculated by taking the square root of Simpson's diversity index across productive rearrangements. What TCRdb holds here is the immuneACCESS table cut down to in-frame rearrangements. Part of the clones is not present; checked against another copy, under half of the missing clones reflect an unresolved V gene, and the others are unexplained. V, J and clone size derive from that table, while D and trimming were established from the DNA sequence. The sample data list tens of thousands of clones, and about 80% of these were observed just once. Less than 25% of the sample goes to the ten largest clones.

Comments on this clone: No antigen is known for it. Per-base qualities were not stored, and no clone one base away is much larger.

The CDR3 goes from the cysteine to the phenylalanine over 14 residues. Only the CDR3 region is kept as DNA, spanning 42 bases read in frame from base 1. The germline V gene encodes CDR1 SNHLY and CDR2 FYNNEI. V was cut back by 3 bases and J by 2 bases, leaving a gap of 7 bases between them. The source of this sequence is a human donor with acute or convalescent COVID-19. The donor label of this sample is uncertain. Sequences were obtained from peripheral blood. The chain was built from TRBV2 and TRBJ2-2; D gene: possibly TRBD2, on 6 matching bases. The sequence in DNA is TGTGCCAGCAGTGAGGGGGGAAACACCGGGGAGCTGTTTTTT. Translated, this gives CASSEGGNTGELFF. The reference TRBV2 and TRBJ2-2 proteins fill in what lies around the CDR3, so the full variable domain reads EPEVTQTPSHQVTQMGQEVILRCVPISNHLYFYWYRQILGQKVEFLVSFYNNEISEKSEIFDDQFSVERPDGSNFTLKIRSTKLEDSAMYFCASSEGGNTGELFFGEGSRLTVL.